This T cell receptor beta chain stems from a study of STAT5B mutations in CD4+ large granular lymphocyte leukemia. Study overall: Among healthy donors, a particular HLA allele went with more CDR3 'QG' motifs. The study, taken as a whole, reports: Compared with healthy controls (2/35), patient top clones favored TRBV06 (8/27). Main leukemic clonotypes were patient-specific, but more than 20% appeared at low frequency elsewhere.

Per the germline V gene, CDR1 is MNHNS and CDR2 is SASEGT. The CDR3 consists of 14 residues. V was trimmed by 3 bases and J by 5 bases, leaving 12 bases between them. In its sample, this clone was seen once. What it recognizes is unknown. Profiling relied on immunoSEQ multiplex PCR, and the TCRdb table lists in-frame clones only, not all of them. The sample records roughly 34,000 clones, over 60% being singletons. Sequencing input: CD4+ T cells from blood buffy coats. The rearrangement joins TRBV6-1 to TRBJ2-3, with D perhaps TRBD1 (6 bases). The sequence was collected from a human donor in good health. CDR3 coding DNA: TGTGCCAGCAGTGACCAGGGGAGAAGAGATACGCAGTATTTT. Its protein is CASSDQGRRDTQYF.